This entry features one TCR beta chain sequence. Its antigen is not known. This sample is drawn from a study of T cell responses to AZD1222 COVID-19 vaccine. Germline V gene lookup returns CDR1 LNHDA and CDR2 SQIVND (reference sequence). The CDR3 contains 18 residues. V was trimmed by 3 bases and J by 0 bases, leaving 18 bases between them. Study findings and constraints: The donors showed a predominance of white British ancestry and of females, with possible underestimation of clonal diversity.

TCRdb's copy holds only in-frame clones and misses some; the assay was immunoSEQ multiplex PCR. The table has 130,000 or so clones, approximately 95% seen once. The sequence derives from an adult in good health. The chain carries TRBV19 and TRBJ2-1; D is perhaps TRBD2 (6 bases). Sequencing used peripheral blood, obtained on day 0 of MenACWY control vaccination. Here the CDR3 reads CASSMDPVIADSYNEQFF. The CDR3 DNA follows: TGTGCCAGTAGTATGGACCCCGTCATAGCGGACTCCTACAATGAGCAGTTCTTC.